These 21 T cell receptor beta chains came from one sample sequenced in a study of T cells expressing NK-cell markers. TCRdb re-called the 5' RACE reads, yielding one record per CDR3 amino acid sequence without DNA. This repertoire comprises more than 120,000 distinct CDR3 sequences; its ten largest clones make up approximately 12%. The sequencing input was blood T cells: a sorted CD56 or NKG2C T cell subset, CD4+ or CD8+ T cells, or bulk PBMC T cells (not recorded which). The origin of the receptors is a man younger than 35 in good health.

This chain connects TRBV20-1 to TRBJ2-3; checking the TCRdb D call of TRBD1 is not possible without DNA. This CDR3 has 16 residues. Per the germline V gene, CDR1 is DFQATT and CDR2 is SNEGSKA (reference sequence). The CDR3 loop is CSARDGLDSLTDTQYF.

The chain links TRBV27 to TRBJ1-2. CDR3 size: 15 residues. Germline values: CDR1 MNHEY, CDR2 SMNVEV (reference sequence). The CDR3 sequence is CASSPQAGENYGYTF.

The chain couples TRBV28 to TRBJ2-3; TCRdb's D call, TRBD2, is unchecked because there is no DNA. Germline V gene data show CDR1 as MDHEN and CDR2 as SYDVKM. The CDR3 is 13 residues long. The CDR3 loop reads CASRGLAVDTQYF. Combining the CDR3 with reference TRBV28 and TRBJ2-3 gives the whole variable domain DVKVTQSSRYLVKRTGEKVFLECVQDMDHENMFWYRQDPGLGLRLIYFSYDVKMKEKGDIPEGYSVSREKKERFSLILESASTNQTSMYLCASRGLAVDTQYFGPGTRLTVL.

V usage is TRBV12-3 or TRBV12-4 and J usage is TRBJ1-2; TCRdb's D call, TRBD1, is unchecked because there is no DNA. This CDR3 has 12 residues. The chain's CDR3 is CASSFGAAGYTF.

V gene TRBV20-1 combines with J gene TRBJ2-5; without DNA, the TCRdb call of TRBD2 cannot be checked. Germline CDR1 and CDR2: DFQATT and SNEGSKA (reference sequence). The CDR3 has 18 residues. CDR3 region: CSATRQRTSGRARETQYF.

The V and J genes are TRBV6-5 and TRBJ2-3; TCRdb's D call, TRBD1, is unchecked because there is no DNA. Per germline, CDR1 MNHEY and CDR2 SVGAGI. The CDR3 runs 14 residues. CDR3 protein: CASSYGDPTDTQYF.

This chain links TRBV12-3 or TRBV12-4 with TRBJ2-1; the TCRdb call, TRBD1, lacks DNA for checking. The length of the CDR3 is 15 residues. CDR3: CASSSSDRGRNEQFF.

V usage is TRBV27 and J usage is TRBJ2-1; TCRdb returns TRBD1, unconfirmable since there is no DNA. CDR1 is MNHEY, CDR2 SMNVEV, per germline (reference sequence). The CDR3 totals 14 residues. The CDR3 sequence: CASRPTPGSYEQFF.

CDR3 protein: CASSSNRDRGWEYEQYF. The chain links TRBV28 to TRBJ2-7; no DNA is available, so the TRBD1 call from TCRdb remains unchecked. CDR1 MDHEN and CDR2 SYDVKM come from the germline V gene. The CDR3 covers 17 residues.

This chain uses TRBV5-6 with TRBJ1-2; TCRdb gives TRBD1 as the D gene, but with no DNA this cannot be confirmed. The CDR3 sequence is 13 residues long. From germline, CDR1 is SGHDT and CDR2 YYEEEE. CDR3 protein: CASSSGGSYGYTF.

This chain links TRBV29-1 with TRBJ2-3; TCRdb returns TRBD2, unconfirmable since there is no DNA. CDR1 is SQVTM and CDR2 is ANQGSEA in the germline V gene. This CDR3 has 16 residues. This CDR3 is CSVEFPLAGGGDTQYF.

The chain's CDR3 is CASSQLDRAGNQPQHF. The V call is TRBV27, the J call TRBJ1-5; TCRdb proposes TRBD1, but this gene call is untestable without DNA. In germline, CDR1 is MNHEY, CDR2 SMNVEV (reference sequence). The CDR3 is 16 residues long.

This chain joins TRBV6-5 and TRBJ1-1; without DNA, the TCRdb call of TRBD1 cannot be checked. This CDR3 spans 16 amino acids. In germline, CDR1 is MNHEY, CDR2 SVGAGI. This chain's CDR3 is CASSYSGGGLNTEAFF.

The chain employs TRBV7-3 and TRBJ1-1; there is no DNA to check the TCRdb D call of TRBD1. CDR3 size: 12 residues. Germline V gene sequence: CDR1 SGHTA, CDR2 FQGTGA. The CDR3 region is CASSSTGTEAFF.

The V and J genes are TRBV21-1 and TRBJ2-7; there is no DNA to check the TCRdb D call of TRBD2. TRBV21-1 is classified as a pseudogene. The CDR3 consists of 15 residues. The CDR3 sequence: CASSKAGTTVHEQYF.

The V and J genes are TRBV29-1 and TRBJ2-1; TCRdb picks TRBD2, but there is no DNA to check that call. The CDR3 totals 13 residues. CDR1 SQVTM and CDR2 ANQGSEA come from the germline V gene. This CDR3 is CSVGLAGVDEQFF.

This chain links TRBV5-5 with TRBJ2-1. This CDR3 region has 13 residues. Looked up from germline, CDR1 is SGHKS and CDR2 is YYEKEE (reference sequence). This chain's CDR3 is CASSLSLLNEQFF. Drawing the rest from reference TRBV5-5 and TRBJ2-1, the complete variable domain is DAGVTQSPTHLIKTRGQQVTLRCSPISGHKSVSWYQQVLGQGPQFIFQYYEKEERGRGNFPDRFSARQFPNYSSELNVNALLLGDSALYLCASSLSLLNEQFFGPGTRLTVL.

The rearrangement joins TRBV27 to TRBJ2-3. From germline, CDR1 is MNHEY and CDR2 SMNVEV (reference sequence). The CDR3 spans 13 residues. CDR3 residues: CASSFSWLDTQYF.

The J gene is TRBJ1-2, the V gene TRBV29-1; absent DNA, TCRdb's TRBD1 call cannot be checked. Germline V gene sequence: CDR1 SQVTM, CDR2 ANQGSEA. The CDR3 is 12 residues long. The CDR3 reads CSVPGPNDGYTF.

V and J are TRBV12-3 or TRBV12-4 and TRBJ2-5; absent DNA, TCRdb's TRBD2 call cannot be checked. The CDR3 is 15 residues long. The CDR3 reads CASSQTSGREETQYF.

This rearrangement joins TRBV12-3 or TRBV12-4 to TRBJ1-1; no DNA is available, so the TRBD1 call from TCRdb remains unchecked. This CDR3 contains 13 residues. CDR3 loop: CASSVTGWTEAFF.